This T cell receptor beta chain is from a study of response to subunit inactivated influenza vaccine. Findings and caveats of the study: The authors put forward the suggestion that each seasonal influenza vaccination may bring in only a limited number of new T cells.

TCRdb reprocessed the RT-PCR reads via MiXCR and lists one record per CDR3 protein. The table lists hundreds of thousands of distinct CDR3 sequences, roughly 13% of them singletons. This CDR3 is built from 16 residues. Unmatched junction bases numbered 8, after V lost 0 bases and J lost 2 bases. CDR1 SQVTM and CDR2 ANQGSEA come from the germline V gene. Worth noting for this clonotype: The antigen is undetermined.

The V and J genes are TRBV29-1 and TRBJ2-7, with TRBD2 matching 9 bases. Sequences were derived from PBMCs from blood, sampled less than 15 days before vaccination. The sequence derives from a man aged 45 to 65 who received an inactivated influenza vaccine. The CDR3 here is CSVEERASGNTYEQYF. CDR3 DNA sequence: TGCAGCGTTGAAGAAAGAGCTAGCGGGAACACCTACGAGCAGTACTTC.